The 16 T cell receptor beta chains reported below all come from one sample, sequenced in a study of shared clonotypes between healthy human individuals. Measured with immunoSEQ multiplex PCR; TCRdb has only the in-frame clones, and not every one. The sample yields some 2.3 million clones, approximately 95% seen once. The sample comprised naive CD4+ T cells from PBMCs. Subset indicated: CD45RA+ positively selected. The receptors shown here come from a man in his late teens or twenties in good health. Some clones in this sample may be carry-over from other donors' samples.

The gene calls are TRBV4-3 and TRBJ2-1, with 10 bases fitting TRBD2. J gave up 9 bases and V 6 bases, and 11 bases lay outside the gene matches. The length of the CDR3 is 15 residues. Germline values: CDR1 LGHNA, CDR2 YSLEER. In nucleotides, the CDR3 is TGCGCCAGCAGTCTAATTAGCGGGAGGACCGTTGAGCAGTTCTTC. It encodes CASSLISGRTVEQFF.

The chain has TRBV2 and TRBJ2-1; D not resolved. V lost 3 bases to trimming and J lost 0 bases, with 9 bases between them. The CDR3 is made up of 15 amino acids. From germline, CDR1 is SNHLY and CDR2 FYNNEI. CDR3 in DNA: TGTGCCAGCAGTGACCTCTTTAGCTCCTACAATGAGCAGTTCTTC. This codes for CASSDLFSSYNEQFF.

J is TRBJ1-2 and V is TRBV5-1, with D possibly matching TRBD1 (5 bases). Per the germline V gene, CDR1 is SGHRS and CDR2 is YFSETQ. This CDR3 contains 13 residues. The V gene lost 4 bases and the J gene lost 4 bases, with 11 bases spanning the gap. DNA of the CDR3: TGCGCCAGCAGCCGGGGGGAAGCCTATGGCTACACCTTC. Amino acid sequence: CASSRGEAYGYTF.

The V and J genes are TRBV9 and TRBJ2-7; D may be TRBD1 (6 bases). Germline V gene data show CDR1 as SGDLS and CDR2 as YYNGEE. The germline V and J ends were trimmed by 4 bases and 0 bases, with 17 bases remaining between them. The CDR3 loop spans 16 amino acids. The DNA for the CDR3 is TGTGCCAGCAGCATCCATCAGGGGCTTAGCTCCTACGAGCAGTACTTC. This encodes CASSIHQGLSSYEQYF.

CDR3 residues: CSVNRGQGAPGYTF. The CDR3 nucleotides read TGCAGCGTTAATCGGGGACAGGGGGCGCCTGGCTACACCTTC. The chain carries TRBV29-1 and TRBJ1-2; 12 bases fit TRBD1. The V segment lost 5 bases and the J segment 7 bases; nucleotides outside the gene matches: 8. Germline assignment: CDR1 SQVTM and CDR2 ANQGSEA. This CDR3 contains 14 residues.

This chain uses TRBV28 with TRBJ1-1, with D possibly TRBD1 on 6 matching bases. Germline V CDR1 and CDR2: MDHEN, SYDVKM. The CDR3 is 15 amino acids. Trimming stripped 6 bases from V and 5 bases from J, with 19 bases between. The CDR3, as DNA: TGTGCCAGCAGATCCTCCAGGGGACGGAATACTGAAGCTTTCTTT. It yields the protein CASRSSRGRNTEAFF.

V gene TRBV6-4 combines with J gene TRBJ1-5; D remains unclear. This CDR3 comprises 19 residues. Germline CDR1 and CDR2: MRHNA and SNTAGT. V was cut by 1 base and J by 2 bases, with 21 bases left in between. In DNA, the CDR3 is TGTGCCAGCAGTGACTTAGGAGGGCCAACTCCTCTCGGCAATCAGCCCCAGCATTTT. Translation gives CASSDLGGPTPLGNQPQHF.

This chain joins TRBV13 and TRBJ2-5; TRBD1 matches at 9 bases. Losses at the gene ends were 4 bases for V and 4 bases for J; bases not matched to a gene: 4. This CDR3 is built from 14 residues. CDR1 and CDR2 (germline): PRHDT, FYEKMQ (reference sequence). The CDR3 nucleotides read TGTGCCAGCAGCTCGGGACAGGGAGGAGAGACCCAGTACTTC. As protein: CASSSGQGGETQYF.

There are a few counts of this clone. The chain joins TRBV28 to TRBJ1-1; D is uncertain. CDR1 and CDR2 from the germline V gene are MDHEN and SYDVKM. The CDR3 runs 12 residues. V gave up 5 bases and J gave up 4 bases, with 8 bases separating them. This CDR3 reads CASSPGSTEAFF. In nucleotides, the CDR3 is TGTGCCAGCAGTCCGGGGTCCACTGAAGCTTTCTTT.

As regards this clone: The sample contains more than one DNA sequence encoding this CDR3. The chain couples TRBV15 to TRBJ1-1; D unresolved. V was pared by 3 bases and J by 1 base, with 9 bases between. Germline V CDR1 and CDR2: LNHNV, YYDKDF (reference sequence). CDR3 size: 14 residues. In DNA, the CDR3 is TGTGCCACCAGCAGGGGGTCAGGGAACACTGAAGCTTTCTTT. The encoded protein is CATSRGSGNTEAFF.

V gene TRBV11-1 combines with J gene TRBJ2-1; TRBD2 is a possible D gene (5 bases). The CDR3 spans 14 residues. Germline lookup yields CDR1 SGHAT and CDR2 FQDESV (reference sequence). The V gene lost 3 bases and the J gene lost 1 base, with 7 bases spanning the gap. CDR3 sequence (DNA): TGTGCCAGCAGCTTTTCGGGGTCCTACAATGAGCAGTTCTTC. It is translated as CASSFSGSYNEQFF.

The chain joins TRBV7-6 to TRBJ2-5; TRBD2 agrees at 9 bases. V lost 1 base and J lost 4; bases outside the gene matches: 7. Looked up from germline, CDR1 is SGHVS and CDR2 is FNYEAQ. The CDR3 sequence is 16 residues long. In DNA form, the CDR3 reads TGTGCCAGCAGCTTAGTCGGGCGGGAGGGCCGAGAGACCCAGTACTTC. Translated: CASSLVGREGRETQYF.

The rearrangement joins TRBV7-9 to TRBJ2-5; D call uncertain. Germline V CDR1 and CDR2: SEHNR, FQNEAQ (reference sequence). V was pared by 5 bases and J by 4 bases, with 11 bases between. The CDR3 runs to 13 residues. For the CDR3, the DNA is TGTGCCAGCAGCCCACAGTCGGGAGAGACCCAGTACTTC. This gives the protein CASSPQSGETQYF. Variable domain in full (rest from reference TRBV7-9 and TRBJ2-5): DTGVSQNPRHKITKRGQNVTFRCDPISEHNRLYWYRQTLGQGPEFLTYFQNEAQLEKSRLLSDRFSAERPKGSFSTLEIQRTEQGDSAMYLCASSPQSGETQYFGPGTRLLVL.

The V gene is TRBV28, the J gene TRBJ1-2, with 7 positions matching TRBD1. The CDR3 runs to 16 residues. The germline CDR1 and CDR2 sequences are MDHEN and SYDVKM. The ends lost 2 bases at V and 3 bases at J; junction bases unmatched: 9. As DNA, the CDR3 is TGTGCCAGCAGTTTAGGGGAAAGACAGGGTGACTATGGCTACACCTTC. Translated: CASSLGERQGDYGYTF.

The CDR3 region is CASSPRRLAGDEQYF. DNA of the CDR3: TGTGCCAGCAGTCCTCGCCGACTAGCGGGAGACGAGCAGTACTTC. The chain uses TRBV27 and TRBJ2-7; 12 bases align to TRBD2. The CDR3 is made up of 15 amino acids. V shed 5 bases and J 5 bases; nucleotides not matched to a gene: 7. CDR1 MNHEY and CDR2 SMNVEV come from the germline V gene (reference sequence).

V usage is TRBV4-2 and J usage is TRBJ2-4; D is ambiguous. Germline values: CDR1 LGHNA, CDR2 YNFKEQ. This CDR3 contains 17 residues. The ends were cut back, 1 base at V and 0 bases at J, with 13 bases in the middle. CDR3 DNA sequence: TGTGCCAGCAGCCAAGGGGCCTCCCCGGGAGCCAAAAACATTCAGTACTTC. Protein sequence: CASSQGASPGAKNIQYF.